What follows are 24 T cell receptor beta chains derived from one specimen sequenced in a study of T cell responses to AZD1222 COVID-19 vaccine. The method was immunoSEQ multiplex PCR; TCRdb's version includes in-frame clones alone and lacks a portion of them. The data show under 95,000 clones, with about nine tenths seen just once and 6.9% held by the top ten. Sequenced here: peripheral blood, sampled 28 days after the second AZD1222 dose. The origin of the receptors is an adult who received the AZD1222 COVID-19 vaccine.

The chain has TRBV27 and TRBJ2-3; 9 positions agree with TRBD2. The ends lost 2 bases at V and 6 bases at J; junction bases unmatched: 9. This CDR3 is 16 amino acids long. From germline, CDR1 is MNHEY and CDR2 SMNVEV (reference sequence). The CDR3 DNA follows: TGTGCCAGCAGTTTAGGACAGGCTAGCGGGGTTGATACGCAGTATTTT. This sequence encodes CASSLGQASGVDTQYF.

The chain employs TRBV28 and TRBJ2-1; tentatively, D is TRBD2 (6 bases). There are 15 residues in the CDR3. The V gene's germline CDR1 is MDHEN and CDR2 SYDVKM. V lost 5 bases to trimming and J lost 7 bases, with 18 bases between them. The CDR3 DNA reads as TGTGCCAGCAGTATCGGCAGGGACGCGGGGAATGAGCAGTTCTTC. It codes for CASSIGRDAGNEQFF.

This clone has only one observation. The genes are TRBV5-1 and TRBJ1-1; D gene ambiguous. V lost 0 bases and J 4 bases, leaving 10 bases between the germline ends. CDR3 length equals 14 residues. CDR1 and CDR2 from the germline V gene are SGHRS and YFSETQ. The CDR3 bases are TGCGCCAGCAGCTTGGCGGGGTGGGGCACTGAAGCTTTCTTT. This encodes CASSLAGWGTEAFF.

CDR3: CASSYRATYEQYF. The DNA of the CDR3 is TGTGCCAGCAGTTACCGGGCCACCTACGAGCAGTACTTC. The rearrangement links TRBV27 to TRBJ2-7; no definite D call. Germline CDR1 and CDR2: MNHEY and SMNVEV (reference sequence). V was shortened by 4 bases and J by 2 bases, with 9 bases between the two germline ends. The CDR3 runs 13 residues.

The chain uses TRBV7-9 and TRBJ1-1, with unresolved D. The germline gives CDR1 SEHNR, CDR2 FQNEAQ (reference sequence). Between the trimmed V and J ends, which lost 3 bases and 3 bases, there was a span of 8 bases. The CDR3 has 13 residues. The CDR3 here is CASSLEMYTEAFF. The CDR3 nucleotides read TGTGCCAGCAGCTTGGAGATGTACACTGAAGCTTTCTTT.

Here the CDR3 reads CASSRTGAASDTEAFF. Here the CDR3 DNA reads TGTGCCAGCTCAAGGACAGGGGCAGCTTCAGACACTGAAGCTTTCTTT. This chain connects TRBV18 to TRBJ1-1, with TRBD1 matching 9 bases. CDR3 size: 16 residues. V was pared by 5 bases and J by 3 bases, with 10 bases of the junction left unmatched. Germline assignment: CDR1 KGHSH and CDR2 LQKENI.

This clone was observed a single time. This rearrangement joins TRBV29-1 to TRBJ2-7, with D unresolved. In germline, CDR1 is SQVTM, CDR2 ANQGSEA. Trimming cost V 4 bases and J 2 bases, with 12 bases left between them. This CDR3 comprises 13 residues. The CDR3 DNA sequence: TGCAGCGTTGGAATCGCTGGTCCCTACGAGCAGTACTTC. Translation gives CSVGIAGPYEQYF.

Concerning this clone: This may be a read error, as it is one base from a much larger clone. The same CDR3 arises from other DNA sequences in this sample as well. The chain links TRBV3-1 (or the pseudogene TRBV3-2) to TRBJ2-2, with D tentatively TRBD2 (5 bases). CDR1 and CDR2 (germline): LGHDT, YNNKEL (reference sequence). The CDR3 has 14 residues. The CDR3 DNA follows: TGCGCCAGCAGCCAACTAGCGAACACCGGGGAGCTGTTTTTT. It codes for CASSQLANTGELFF.

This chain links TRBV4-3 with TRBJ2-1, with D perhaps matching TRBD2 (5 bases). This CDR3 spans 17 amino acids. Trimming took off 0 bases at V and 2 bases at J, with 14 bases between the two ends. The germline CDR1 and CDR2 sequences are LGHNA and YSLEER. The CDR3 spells CASSQDARLATYNEQFF. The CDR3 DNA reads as TGCGCCAGCAGCCAAGATGCGAGGCTAGCCACCTACAATGAGCAGTTCTTC.

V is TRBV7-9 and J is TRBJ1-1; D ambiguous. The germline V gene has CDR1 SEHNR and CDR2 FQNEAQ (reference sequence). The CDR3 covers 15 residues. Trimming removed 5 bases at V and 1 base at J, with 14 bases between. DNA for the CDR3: TGTGCCAGCAGCGGGCAGAGTGCGAGGAACACTGAAGCTTTCTTT. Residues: CASSGQSARNTEAFF.

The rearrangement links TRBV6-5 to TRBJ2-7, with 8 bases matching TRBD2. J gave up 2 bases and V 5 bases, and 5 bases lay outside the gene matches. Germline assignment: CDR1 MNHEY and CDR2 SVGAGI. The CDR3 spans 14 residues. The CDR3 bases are TGTGCCAGCAGTACACTAGCGGCTACCTACGAGCAGTACTTC. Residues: CASSTLAATYEQYF.

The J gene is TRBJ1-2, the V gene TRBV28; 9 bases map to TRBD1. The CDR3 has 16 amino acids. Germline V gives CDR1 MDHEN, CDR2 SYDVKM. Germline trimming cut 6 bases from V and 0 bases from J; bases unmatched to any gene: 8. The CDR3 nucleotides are TGTGCCAGCAGGACAGGGGGAAGGAAGGCTAACTATGGCTACACCTTC. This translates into CASRTGGRKANYGYTF.

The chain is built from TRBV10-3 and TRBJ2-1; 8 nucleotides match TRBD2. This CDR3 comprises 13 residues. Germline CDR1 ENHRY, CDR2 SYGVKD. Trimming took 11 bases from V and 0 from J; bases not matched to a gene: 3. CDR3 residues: CAVGTSSYNEQFF. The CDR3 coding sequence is TGTGCCGTCGGGACTAGCTCCTACAATGAGCAGTTCTTC.

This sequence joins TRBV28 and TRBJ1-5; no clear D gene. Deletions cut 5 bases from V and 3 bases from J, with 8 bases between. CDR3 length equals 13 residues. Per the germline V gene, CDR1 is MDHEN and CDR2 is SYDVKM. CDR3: CASSRSDNQPQHF. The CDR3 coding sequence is TGTGCCAGCAGTAGGTCGGACAATCAGCCCCAGCATTTT.

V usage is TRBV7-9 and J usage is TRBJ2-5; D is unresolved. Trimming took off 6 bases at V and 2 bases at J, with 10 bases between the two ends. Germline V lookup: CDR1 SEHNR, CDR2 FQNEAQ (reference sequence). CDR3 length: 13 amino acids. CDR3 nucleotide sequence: TGTGCCAGCAGGCACCGGACGCAAGAGACCCAGTACTTC. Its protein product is CASRHRTQETQYF.

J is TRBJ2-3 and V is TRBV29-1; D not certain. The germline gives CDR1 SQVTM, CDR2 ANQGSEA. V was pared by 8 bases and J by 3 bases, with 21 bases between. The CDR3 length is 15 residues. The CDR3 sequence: CSLLPPVEGTDTQYF. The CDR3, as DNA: TGCAGCCTGTTGCCCCCCGTCGAAGGGACAGATACGCAGTATTTT.

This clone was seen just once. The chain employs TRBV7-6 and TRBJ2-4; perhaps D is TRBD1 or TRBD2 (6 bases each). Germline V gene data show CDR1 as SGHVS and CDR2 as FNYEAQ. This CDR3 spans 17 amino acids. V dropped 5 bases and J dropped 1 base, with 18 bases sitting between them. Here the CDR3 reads CASSPEWGARAKNIQYF. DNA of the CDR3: TGTGCCAGCAGCCCGGAATGGGGGGCAAGGGCCAAAAACATTCAGTACTTC. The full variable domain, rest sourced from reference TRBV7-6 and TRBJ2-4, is GAGVSQSPRYKVTKRGQDVALRCDPISGHVSLYWYRQALGQGPEFLTYFNYEAQQDKSGLPNDRFSAERPEGSISTLTIQRTEQRDSAMYRCASSPEWGARAKNIQYFGAGTRLSVL.

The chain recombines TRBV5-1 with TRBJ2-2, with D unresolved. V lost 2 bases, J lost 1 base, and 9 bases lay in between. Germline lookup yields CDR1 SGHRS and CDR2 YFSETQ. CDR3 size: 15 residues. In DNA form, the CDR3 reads TGCGCCAGCAGCTTCGGTGCGGTGAACACCGGGGAGCTGTTTTTT. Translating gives CASSFGAVNTGELFF.

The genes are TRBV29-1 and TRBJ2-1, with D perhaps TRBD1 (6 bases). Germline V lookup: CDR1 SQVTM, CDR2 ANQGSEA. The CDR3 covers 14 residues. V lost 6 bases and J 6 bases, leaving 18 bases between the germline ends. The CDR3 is CSVAGTPTGNEQFF. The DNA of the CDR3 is TGCAGCGTAGCCGGGACCCCGACAGGCAATGAGCAGTTCTTC.

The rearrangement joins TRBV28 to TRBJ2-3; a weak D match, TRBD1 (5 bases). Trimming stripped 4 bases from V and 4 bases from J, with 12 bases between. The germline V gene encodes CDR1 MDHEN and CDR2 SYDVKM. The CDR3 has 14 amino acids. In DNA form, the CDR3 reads TGTGCCAGCAGTTCATCGACAGAAGCAGATACGCAGTATTTT. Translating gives CASSSSTEADTQYF.

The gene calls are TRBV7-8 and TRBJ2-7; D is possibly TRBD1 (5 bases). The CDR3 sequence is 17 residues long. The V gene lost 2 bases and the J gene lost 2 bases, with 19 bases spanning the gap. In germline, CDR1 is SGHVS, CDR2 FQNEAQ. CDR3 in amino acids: CASSLLQGTPRTYEQYF. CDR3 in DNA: TGTGCCAGCAGCTTATTGCAGGGTACCCCCAGGACCTACGAGCAGTACTTC.

The CDR3 bases are TGCAGCGCCCTGAACACTGAAGCTTTCTTT. Translated: CSALNTEAFF. The genes are TRBV29-1 and TRBJ1-1; D is uncertain. V shed 7 bases and J shed 0 bases, with 3 bases lying between them. This CDR3 has 10 amino acids. Germline values: CDR1 SQVTM, CDR2 ANQGSEA.

CDR3 sequence: CAISGTSGASTDTQYF. The CDR3 nucleotides are TGTGCCATCAGTGGTACTAGCGGGGCTAGCACAGATACGCAGTATTTT. V usage is TRBV10-3 and J usage is TRBJ2-3; 10 bases align to TRBD2. The CDR3 is made up of 16 amino acids. V was pared by 4 bases and J by 0 bases, with 4 bases of the junction left unmatched. Germline CDR1 and CDR2: ENHRY and SYGVKD.

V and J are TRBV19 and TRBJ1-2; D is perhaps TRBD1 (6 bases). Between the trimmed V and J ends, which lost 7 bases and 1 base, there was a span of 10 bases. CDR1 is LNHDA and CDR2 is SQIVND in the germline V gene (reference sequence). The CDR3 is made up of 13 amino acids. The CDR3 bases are TGTGCCAGTAACGGGGGCGTTAACTATGGCTACACCTTC. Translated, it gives CASNGGVNYGYTF.